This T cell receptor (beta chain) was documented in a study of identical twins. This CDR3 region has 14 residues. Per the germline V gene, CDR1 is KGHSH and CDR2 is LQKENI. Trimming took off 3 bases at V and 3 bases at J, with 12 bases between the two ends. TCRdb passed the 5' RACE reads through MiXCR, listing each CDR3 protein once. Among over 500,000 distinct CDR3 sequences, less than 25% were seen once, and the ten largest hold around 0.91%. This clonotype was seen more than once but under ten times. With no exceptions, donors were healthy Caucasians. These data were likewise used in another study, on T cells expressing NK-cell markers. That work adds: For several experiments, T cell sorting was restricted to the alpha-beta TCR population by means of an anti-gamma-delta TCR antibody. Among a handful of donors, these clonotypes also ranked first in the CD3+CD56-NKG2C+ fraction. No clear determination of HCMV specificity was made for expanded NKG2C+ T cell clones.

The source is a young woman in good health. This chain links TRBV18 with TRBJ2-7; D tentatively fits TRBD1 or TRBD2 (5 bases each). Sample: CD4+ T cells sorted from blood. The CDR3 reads CASSPGLGGYEQYF. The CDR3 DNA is TGTGCCAGCTCACCGGGGCTAGGAGGCTACGAGCAGTACTTC.